Below are 22 T cell receptor beta chains sequenced from a single sample in a study of cytomegalovirus exposure and HLA in healthy donors. Primers: 60 Vbeta forward and 13 Jbeta reverse. The table came from immunoSEQ multiplex PCR; TCRdb's copy has only in-frame clones and leaves some out. This sample has under 100,000 clones, with about 9.4% found just once. Sequenced material: PBMCs. These receptors all come from a man in his sixties in good health and CMV-seropositive.

This clone was seen more than once but under ten times. The chain recombines TRBV28 with TRBJ2-7, with 10 bases lining up with TRBD2. The ends lost 5 bases at V and 0 bases at J; junction bases unmatched: 4. The CDR3 extends over 15 amino acids. Germline lookup yields CDR1 MDHEN and CDR2 SYDVKM. The chain's CDR3 is CASSNPSGSSYEQYF. DNA for the CDR3: TGTGCCAGCAGTAATCCTAGCGGGAGCTCCTACGAGCAGTACTTC.

This clone appeared a few times. V and J are TRBV27 and TRBJ1-2, with D tentatively TRBD1 (6 bases). V gave up 8 bases and J gave up 4 bases, with 26 bases separating them. From germline, CDR1 is MNHEY and CDR2 SMNVEV (reference sequence). The CDR3 totals 17 residues. CDR3 sequence (DNA): TGTGCCAGCGGGGGATCTGCTGGGGGCGAGCTCCCCTATGGCTACACCTTC. Translating gives CASGGSAGGELPYGYTF.

This clone was picked up a small number of times. The chain uses TRBV20-1 and TRBJ1-1, with D uncertain. V lost 8 bases, J lost 10 bases, and 14 bases lay in between. The CDR3 contains 10 residues. Germline V gene data show CDR1 as DFQATT and CDR2 as SNEGSKA (reference sequence). The CDR3 region has the DNA TGCAGTTTTGCGGCCCCCCGAGCTTTCTTT. Protein: CSFAAPRAFF.

This chain joins TRBV7-2 and TRBJ2-1, with TRBD2 matching over 7 bases. Losses at the gene ends were 3 bases for V and 0 bases for J; bases not matched to a gene: 8. CDR3 size: 17 residues. Per the germline V gene, CDR1 is SGHTA and CDR2 is FQGNSA. The CDR3 sequence: CASSLGIAGLSYNEQFF. The CDR3 region has the DNA TGTGCCAGCAGCTTGGGAATAGCGGGTCTCTCCTACAATGAGCAGTTCTTC.

In this sample, this clone turned up a few times. Other DNA sequences in this specimen translate into the identical CDR3. The CDR3 DNA reads TGCGCCAGCAGCTTGGGCGAAGCCAGGGGCACTGAAGCTTTCTTT. Its protein is CASSLGEARGTEAFF. The chain combines TRBV5-1 with TRBJ1-1; D might be TRBD1 (6 bases). Germline CDR1 SGHRS, CDR2 YFSETQ. The CDR3 is 15 amino acids. Trimming left V 0 bases short and J 4 bases short, with 13 bases between.

The table lists this clone with a few counts. This chain uses TRBV5-4 with TRBJ1-1; 7 bases are shared with TRBD1. Germline assignment: CDR1 SGHNT and CDR2 YYREEE (reference sequence). The CDR3 is 14 amino acids. V lost 3 bases, J lost 4 bases, and 6 bases stayed unmatched. The CDR3 here is CASSWNRGGTEAFF. Here the CDR3 DNA reads TGTGCCAGCAGCTGGAACAGGGGAGGCACTGAAGCTTTCTTT.

This clone was seen only once. The chain recombines TRBV14 with TRBJ1-5; 7 bases align to TRBD1. Looked up from germline, CDR1 is SGHDN and CDR2 is FVKESK. This CDR3 contains 18 residues. V lost 1 base, J lost 0 bases, and 9 bases stayed unmatched. The CDR3 loop reads CASSQASGTDHSNQPQHF. CDR3 sequence (DNA): TGTGCCAGCAGCCAAGCCTCCGGGACAGACCATAGCAATCAGCCCCAGCATTTT.

The V and J genes are TRBV18 and TRBJ2-5; no clear D. This CDR3 comprises 14 residues. CDR1 and CDR2 (germline): KGHSH, LQKENI. Trimming cost V 2 bases and J 5 bases, with 12 bases left between them. The CDR3, as DNA: TGTGCCAGCTCACCAGGAGCCAGAACGGAGACCCAGTACTTC. This translates into CASSPGARTETQYF.

This clone was detected only a few times. The gene calls are TRBV9 and TRBJ2-1; TRBD2 matches at 13 bases. With 2 bases clipped from V and 8 bases from J, the junction kept 7 bases outside the gene matches. The length of the CDR3 is 16 residues. Germline V gives CDR1 SGDLS, CDR2 YYNGEE. The CDR3 region is CASSVKTSGGRDEQFF. The CDR3 DNA is TGTGCCAGCAGCGTCAAGACTAGCGGGGGGCGGGATGAGCAGTTCTTC.

A few counts support this clone. The chain combines TRBV27 with TRBJ2-3; 8 nucleotides align to TRBD2. The V gene end was trimmed by 3 bases and the J gene end by 3 bases; junction bases not matched to a gene: 2. There are 14 residues in the CDR3. Germline CDR1 and CDR2: MNHEY and SMNVEV (reference sequence). Written as DNA, the CDR3 is TGTGCCAGCAGTTTTGGGACTAGGACAGATACGCAGTATTTT. Amino acid sequence: CASSFGTRTDTQYF.

This clone was observed a few times. The chain uses TRBV18 and TRBJ2-6; TRBD1 aligns across 8 bases. The CDR3 has 16 residues. Per the germline V gene, CDR1 is KGHSH and CDR2 is LQKENI. The J segment lost 4 bases and the V segment lost 5 bases, leaving 7 bases of the junction unmatched. Here the CDR3 DNA reads TGTGCCAGCTCAGCGCGACAGGGGAGCGGGGCCAACGTCCTGACTTTC. Its protein is CASSARQGSGANVLTF.

This clone was detected a few times. This sequence joins TRBV5-1 and TRBJ2-1; the D gene is possibly TRBD1 (6 bases). Germline CDR1 reads SGHRS; CDR2 reads YFSETQ. The CDR3 spans 17 residues. V gave up 4 bases and J gave up 5 bases, with 22 bases separating them. CDR3 amino acids: CASSVSWDTQNHNEQFF. Written as DNA, the CDR3 is TGCGCCAGCAGCGTTTCGTGGGACACCCAAAACCACAATGAGCAGTTCTTC.

This clone was counted ten times or more. The J gene is TRBJ1-4, the V gene TRBV19; D unresolved. This CDR3 is 15 amino acids long. In germline, CDR1 is LNHDA, CDR2 SQIVND (reference sequence). V was cut by 5 bases and J by 0 bases, with 10 bases left in between. The CDR3 sequence: CASSDPGSTNEKLFF. The DNA of the CDR3 is TGTGCCAGTAGTGATCCGGGGTCAACTAATGAAAAACTGTTTTTT.

This chain joins TRBV5-1 and TRBJ2-2, with 12 bases matching TRBD2. The CDR3 totals 16 residues. Germline trimming cut 2 bases from V and 7 bases from J; bases unmatched to any gene: 6. Germline V lookup: CDR1 SGHRS, CDR2 YFSETQ. CDR3 amino acids: CASSFMTSGSGGELFF. The CDR3 DNA is TGCGCCAGCAGCTTCATGACTAGCGGGAGTGGCGGGGAGCTGTTTTTT.

The genes are TRBV5-1 and TRBJ1-5; 7 positions agree with TRBD1. The CDR3 contains 14 residues. V lost 5 bases, J lost 3 bases, and 5 bases stayed unmatched. CDR1 is SGHRS, CDR2 YFSETQ, per germline. Here the CDR3 reads CASSPTGINQPQHF. The CDR3 DNA reads TGCGCCAGCAGTCCGACAGGGATCAATCAGCCCCAGCATTTT.

The chain links TRBV30 to TRBJ2-7; TRBD1 is a possible D gene (5 bases). V lost 5 bases and J 8 bases, leaving 13 bases between the germline ends. The CDR3 is 11 amino acids. Germline CDR1 GTSNPN, CDR2 SVGIG (reference sequence). CDR3 nucleotides: TGTGCCTGGGAGGCCGGACATAAGCAGTACTTC. Residues: CAWEAGHKQYF.

About this clone itself: Its ends do not fully match the called genes, so a read error is possible. The CDR3 region has the DNA TGTGCCAGCAGTTACTCTGGACTAGCGGCGAACGAGCGGTACTTC. It is translated as CASSYSGLAANERYF. J is TRBJ2-7 and V is TRBV6-5; 10 bases fit TRBD2. CDR3 size: 15 residues. Germline V gene sequence: CDR1 MNHEY, CDR2 SVGAGI.

This clone has more than one count but fewer than ten. This chain links TRBV30 with TRBJ1-6; D gene ambiguous. The CDR3 runs to 13 residues. The germline CDR1 and CDR2 sequences are GTSNPN and SVGIG (reference sequence). V lost 3 bases and J 7 bases, leaving 10 bases between the germline ends. CDR3 coding DNA: TGTGCCTGGAGCCCTGGGGAGAATTCACCCCTCCACTTT. Protein product: CAWSPGENSPLHF.

The V gene is TRBV27, the J gene TRBJ1-4; possible D gene TRBD1, 6 bases. CDR1 is MNHEY, CDR2 SMNVEV, per germline (reference sequence). The CDR3 has 13 residues. The ends were cut back, 7 bases at V and 5 bases at J, with 11 bases in the middle. The CDR3 here is CASMDRINEKLFF. CDR3 sequence (DNA): TGTGCCAGCATGGACAGAATAAATGAAAAACTGTTTTTT.

The chain couples TRBV27 to TRBJ2-2, with 10 positions matching TRBD1. CDR1 and CDR2 (germline): MNHEY, SMNVEV (reference sequence). V was pared by 0 bases and J by 1 base, with 2 bases of the junction left unmatched. The CDR3 is made up of 17 amino acids. The CDR3 bases are TGTGCCAGCAGTTTATCTCGGACAGGGGGGAACACCGGGGAGCTGTTTTTT. Protein sequence: CASSLSRTGGNTGELFF.

This chain joins TRBV5-1 and TRBJ1-2; D possibly corresponds to TRBD1 (6 bases). There are 13 residues in the CDR3. The V end lost 0 bases, the J end lost 8 bases, and 11 bases lay between the germline ends. CDR1 and CDR2 from the germline V gene are SGHRS and YFSETQ. The CDR3 DNA follows: TGCGCCAGCAGCTTGGACAGGGAGAGCGGCTACACCTTC. Protein: CASSLDRESGYTF.

This clone was found a few times. V gene TRBV5-8 combines with J gene TRBJ2-2, with unresolved D. V was clipped by 6 bases and J by 1 base, with 7 bases between them. Germline values: CDR1 SGHTS, CDR2 YDEGEE. The CDR3 has 13 residues. The CDR3 nucleotides read TGTGCCAGCACCACAGAGAACACCGGGGAGCTGTTTTTT. Residues: CASTTENTGELFF.